One T cell receptor (beta chain) is described in this entry. These data originate in a study of blood T cell repertoires in COVID-19. Study summary: Samples came from the United States, Italy and Spain, spanning acute and convalescent COVID-19. Sample material is recorded as cDNA or gDNA derived from T cells, B-cell-depleted T cells, or PBMCs.

Original processing methods: Nucleated cell number was recorded as an estimate derived from reference gene primer amplification. Clones were read by immunoSEQ multiplex PCR, and TCRdb kept only the in-frame ones, dropping some. V and J calls and clone size follow that table, whereas D and trimming were derived from the DNA. This sample has more than 95,000 clones; around 86% occur once, and the top ten carry roughly 14%. Germline V gene data show CDR1 as SGHTA and CDR2 as FQGNSA. The CDR3 length is 13 residues. The junction had 1 base not matched to a gene; V was cut back by 3 bases and J by 7 bases.

The sample was peripheral blood. The rearrangement uses TRBV7-2 and TRBJ2-1, with 9 bases identical to TRBD2. This clonotype was sampled from a man aged 45-65 years with acute or convalescent COVID-19. The CDR3 coding sequence is TGTGCCAGCAGCTTCACTAGCGGGAATGAGCAGTTCTTC. Encoded protein: CASSFTSGNEQFF.